This T cell receptor beta chain comes out of a study of T cell responses to AZD1222 COVID-19 vaccine. Trimming took 8 bases from V and 5 from J; bases not matched to a gene: 12. The CDR3 loop spans 15 amino acids. CDR1 is SEHNR, CDR2 FQNEAQ, per germline (reference sequence). Findings and limits, study-wide: CD4 TCRs associated with vaccination spanned spike, dominating at 160-218 and 743-854. Per reports, nearly half of all spike-specific TCRs target regions that are unmutated in variants.

On this clone itself: The antigen is not known.

Clones were read by immunoSEQ multiplex PCR, and TCRdb kept only the in-frame ones, dropping some. The repertoire holds 140,000 to 150,000 clones, about nine tenths seen once, with over 1.5% in the top ten. V usage is TRBV7-9 and J usage is TRBJ2-5; the match to TRBD2 covers 9 bases. The sequences come from peripheral blood, collected on day 0 of AZD1222 vaccination. The TCR sequence derives from an adult in good health. CDR3: CASLSIEAGGETQYF. The CDR3 nucleotides are TGTGCCAGCTTATCTATTGAGGCGGGAGGGGAGACCCAGTACTTC.